The rows below give T cell receptor beta chains drawn from one sample of a study of blood T cell repertoires in COVID-19. Some clones are missing from TCRdb's copy, which holds only in-frame ones; the method was immunoSEQ multiplex PCR. The repertoire holds 250,000 or so clones, with approximately 90% as singletons. Specimen: PBMCs or T cells enriched from blood (not recorded which). The receptor set was obtained from a woman aged 25 to 39 with acute COVID-19. CDR3s include the opening cysteine and the closing phenylalanine or tryptophan. The order of the fields is D gene, J gene, clone size, V gene, CDR3 protein, CDR3 DNA. The D gene is left open where the match is weak. For some rows the clone size is stated as once, few or many, or as a class when expanded; others skip it.

d_call: TRBD1
j_call: TRBJ1-4
clone_size: NA
v_call: TRBV3-1/TRBV3-2
cdr3_aa: CASSQWDRTSTNEKLFF
cdr3_nt: TGTGCCAGCAGCCAATGGGACAGAACCAGTACTAATGAAAAACTGTTTTTT

d_call: NA
j_call: TRBJ2-2
clone_size: once
v_call: TRBV27
cdr3_aa: CASSLMRGIFSQNTGELFF
cdr3_nt: TGTGCCAGCAGTTTAATGCGGGGCATATTTTCCCAGAACACCGGGGAGCTGTTTTTT

d_call: NA
j_call: TRBJ2-7
clone_size: NA
v_call: TRBV6-5
cdr3_aa: CASRSDRSSYEQYF
cdr3_nt: TGTGCCAGCAGGTCAGACAGGTCCTCCTACGAGCAGTACTTC

d_call: NA
j_call: TRBJ1-6
clone_size: NA
v_call: TRBV2
cdr3_aa: CASRQWTAVGSPLHF
cdr3_nt: TGTGCCAGCAGGCAGTGGACAGCTGTAGGTTCACCCCTCCACTTT

d_call: NA
j_call: TRBJ1-3
clone_size: NA
v_call: TRBV20-1
cdr3_aa: CSAREGRAIYF
cdr3_nt: TGCAGTGCTAGAGAGGGCAGGGCGATATATTTT

d_call: NA
j_call: TRBJ1-6
clone_size: once
v_call: TRBV7-6
cdr3_aa: CASSLGGRSPLHF
cdr3_nt: TGTGCCAGCAGCTTAGGAGGCCGGTCACCCCTCCACTTT

d_call: TRBD1
j_call: TRBJ2-7
clone_size: NA
v_call: TRBV2
cdr3_aa: CASTDSGQGAPYF
cdr3_nt: TGTGCCAGCACTGATAGCGGACAGGGGGCTCCGTACTTC

d_call: NA
j_call: TRBJ1-6
clone_size: few
v_call: TRBV25-1
cdr3_aa: CASSALDRSNSPLHF
cdr3_nt: TGTGCCAGCAGTGCATTAGACAGATCTAATTCACCCCTCCACTTT

d_call: NA
j_call: TRBJ1-2
clone_size: once
v_call: TRBV5-1
cdr3_aa: CASSPSPDSADYGYTF
cdr3_nt: TGCGCCAGCAGCCCCAGCCCGGATTCGGCGGACTATGGCTACACCTTC

d_call: NA
j_call: TRBJ1-6
clone_size: NA
v_call: TRBV7-9
cdr3_aa: CASSFQINSPLHF
cdr3_nt: TGTGCCAGCAGCTTCCAGATTAATTCACCCCTCCACTTT

d_call: TRBD1
j_call: TRBJ2-7
clone_size: NA
v_call: TRBV30
cdr3_aa: CAWASILGTGYNEQYF
cdr3_nt: TGTGCCTGGGCCAGCATACTTGGGACAGGGTACAACGAGCAGTACTTC

d_call: NA
j_call: TRBJ1-1
clone_size: NA
v_call: TRBV5-6
cdr3_aa: CASSRAGTEAFF
cdr3_nt: TGTGCCAGCAGCCGCGCGGGCACTGAAGCTTTCTTT

d_call: TRBD1
j_call: TRBJ2-7
clone_size: once
v_call: TRBV29-1
cdr3_aa: CSVLGQGSYEQYF
cdr3_nt: TGCAGCGTTCTGGGACAGGGCTCCTACGAGCAGTACTTC

d_call: TRBD2
j_call: TRBJ2-3
clone_size: NA
v_call: TRBV3-1/TRBV3-2
cdr3_aa: CASSQASGGGSDTQYF
cdr3_nt: TGTGCCAGCAGCCAGGCTAGCGGGGGGGGATCAGATACGCAGTATTTT

d_call: NA
j_call: TRBJ2-7
clone_size: NA
v_call: TRBV5-1
cdr3_aa: CASSLGQDKQYF
cdr3_nt: TGCGCCAGCAGCTTGGGACAGGACAAGCAGTACTTC

d_call: NA
j_call: TRBJ2-7
clone_size: NA
v_call: TRBV28
cdr3_aa: CASSSQVEDRSSYEQYF
cdr3_nt: TGTGCCAGCAGTTCACAGGTGGAGGACAGATCTTCCTACGAGCAGTACTTC

d_call: TRBD2
j_call: TRBJ2-1
clone_size: NA
v_call: TRBV13
cdr3_aa: CASSLAPAGGSLGEQFF
cdr3_nt: TGTGCCAGCAGCTTAGCCCCAGCGGGGGGGTCCTTGGGGGAGCAGTTCTTC

d_call: NA
j_call: TRBJ1-2
clone_size: few
v_call: TRBV6-5
cdr3_aa: CAAGKLEVPYGYTF
cdr3_nt: TGTGCCGCAGGGAAATTAGAGGTGCCCTATGGCTACACCTTC

d_call: NA
j_call: TRBJ1-2
clone_size: NA
v_call: TRBV6-4
cdr3_aa: CASSESSGAGGYTF
cdr3_nt: TGTGCCAGCAGTGAATCTTCAGGGGCAGGGGGCTACACCTTC

d_call: NA
j_call: TRBJ1-6
clone_size: NA
v_call: TRBV6-5
cdr3_aa: CASKPDRIYNSPLHF
cdr3_nt: TGTGCCAGCAAACCTGACAGGATCTATAATTCACCCCTCCACTTT

d_call: TRBD1
j_call: TRBJ2-1
clone_size: NA
v_call: TRBV5-6
cdr3_aa: CASSPGTGGVWLFNEQFF
cdr3_nt: TGTGCCAGCAGCCCCGGGACAGGGGGGGTTTGGTTGTTCAATGAGCAGTTCTTC

d_call: TRBD2
j_call: TRBJ2-7
clone_size: NA
v_call: TRBV3-1/TRBV3-2
cdr3_aa: CASSQGWGLAGYEQYF
cdr3_nt: TGTGCCAGCAGCCAAGGGTGGGGACTAGCGGGATACGAGCAGTACTTC

d_call: NA
j_call: TRBJ2-6
clone_size: few
v_call: TRBV4-1
cdr3_aa: CASSQPDGGSGANVLTF
cdr3_nt: TGCGCCAGCAGCCAACCCGACGGCGGCTCTGGGGCCAACGTCCTGACTTTC

d_call: TRBD1
j_call: TRBJ2-5
clone_size: once
v_call: TRBV29-1
cdr3_aa: CSVEGRGTGRETQYF
cdr3_nt: TGCAGCGTTGAAGGTCGCGGGACAGGGAGGGAGACCCAGTACTTC

d_call: TRBD1
j_call: TRBJ1-1
clone_size: once
v_call: TRBV7-9
cdr3_aa: CASSLQTGITEAFF
cdr3_nt: TGTGCCAGCAGCCTACAGACAGGGATCACTGAAGCTTTCTTT

d_call: NA
j_call: TRBJ2-5
clone_size: NA
v_call: TRBV7-2
cdr3_aa: CASSSNRDTQETQYF
cdr3_nt: TGTGCCAGCAGCTCCAACCGGGACACCCAAGAGACCCAGTACTTC

d_call: NA
j_call: TRBJ2-3
clone_size: NA
v_call: TRBV7-2
cdr3_aa: CASSLEGGGLPDTQYF
cdr3_nt: TGTGCCAGCAGCTTAGAAGGAGGCGGGTTACCAGATACGCAGTATTTT

d_call: TRBD1
j_call: TRBJ1-1
clone_size: NA
v_call: TRBV27
cdr3_aa: CASSPQGARDEAFF
cdr3_nt: TGTGCCAGCAGTCCACAGGGGGCGCGGGATGAAGCTTTCTTT

d_call: NA
j_call: TRBJ2-3
clone_size: NA
v_call: TRBV9
cdr3_aa: CASSVGALKDTQYF
cdr3_nt: TGTGCCAGCAGCGTAGGAGCCTTAAAAGATACGCAGTATTTT

d_call: NA
j_call: TRBJ1-4
clone_size: NA
v_call: TRBV7-9
cdr3_aa: CASSSPGQPEKLFF
cdr3_nt: TGTGCCAGCAGCTCCCCGGGACAACCCGAAAAACTGTTTTTT